This record looks at one T cell receptor (beta chain) sequence and its context. The antigen remains unidentified. The data are from a study of cytomegalovirus exposure and HLA in healthy donors. Across the study: An analysis done earlier identified some 120 million unique TCR beta sequences from around 180 million T cells. Study-level points and caveats: Whilst most TCR sequences proved rare, a subset of public TCRs occurred across many donors. When the data were analyzed later, several of the most significant clusters appeared to be linked to common viral pathogens.

The PCR employed 60 Vbeta primers together with 13 Jbeta primers. The method was immunoSEQ multiplex PCR; TCRdb's version includes in-frame clones alone and lacks a portion of them. Among about 92,000 clones, about four fifths were seen once, and the ten largest hold about 5.6%. The V gene end was trimmed by 2 bases and the J gene end by 4 bases; junction bases not matched to a gene: 12. The CDR3 runs 17 residues. Germline V gene sequence: CDR1 LNHDA, CDR2 SQIVND (reference sequence). J is TRBJ1-2 and V is TRBV19, with 8 bases lining up with TRBD1. The source material was PBMCs. This receptor was taken from a woman under 30 in good health and CMV-seropositive. Here the CDR3 DNA reads TGTGCCAGTAGTATACTCTCTACCGGGACAGGACGCTATGGCTACACCTTC. Translating gives CASSILSTGTGRYGYTF.